The clone carrying this T cell receptor (beta chain) was detected only a few times. What it recognizes is unknown. The CDR3 runs to 14 residues. Germline values: CDR1 DFQATT, CDR2 SNEGSKA (reference sequence). Trimming shortened V by 0 bases and J by 3 bases, and 9 bases separated the two germline ends. This record comes from a study of T cell repertoires in cytomegalovirus infection. Study-wide background: Public signatures in TCR beta pointed to CMV infection and matching HLA type.

TCRdb ran MiXCR on the reads and lists one entry per CDR3 protein. The sample consists of approximately 490,000 distinct CDR3 sequences, approximately 11% of them appearing once. Study-wide results and caveats: What dominated the ex vivo response were HLA-C-restricted CMV-specific TCR beta clonotypes.

The chain uses TRBV20-1 and TRBJ1-5; unclear D gene. The sequence derives from a human donor in good health (CMV status not recorded). Some clones in this sample may be carry-over from other donors' samples. The specimen sequenced was PBMCs. CDR3 in amino acids: CSARDFASNQPQHF. The CDR3 region has the DNA TGCAGTGCTAGAGATTTCGCCTCCAATCAGCCCCAGCATTTT.